This TCR beta chain was recovered during a study of T cells in Graves' hyperthyroidism and ophthalmopathy. For Graves' hyperthyroidism to be stable, ophthalmopathy could not progress within 18 months. The germline V gene has CDR1 SGDLS and CDR2 YYNGEE. V trimming: 0 bases; J trimming: 7 bases; junction bases outside the gene matches: 6. The length of the CDR3 is 14 residues. General study findings and limits: Ophthalmopathy and stable hyperthyroidism were separated by a 13 V-J model. Blood samples included most of the expanded thyroid clonotypes exceeding 0.001.

The investigators amplified TCR beta CDR3 regions from RNA transcripts. Using the HTBI primer set, a first-round RT-PCR was run on the TCR CDR3. TCRdb reprocessed the multiplex PCR reads with MiXCR, giving one entry per CDR3 protein. In the table there are about 500,000 distinct CDR3 sequences, approximately 15% of which are singletons. This clonotype turned up a few times. Its antigen is not known. This TCR was recovered from a woman aged 18-30 years with Graves' hyperthyroidism. The J gene is TRBJ1-1, the V gene TRBV9; 7 bases are shared with TRBD1. Sequenced: blood. The CDR3 nucleotides read TGTGCCAGCAGCGTAGGAGCCAGGGGGAATGAAGCTTTCTTT. It yields the protein CASSVGARGNEAFF.